The 25 T cell receptor beta chains given below trace back to one sample, sequenced in a study of T cells in Graves' hyperthyroidism and ophthalmopathy. RNA transcripts provided the source from which TCR beta CDR3 regions were amplified. A set of HTBI primers served as the primers for a first-round RT-PCR of the TCR CDR3. TCRdb independently ran MiXCR on the multiplex PCR reads; one entry per CDR3 protein. The data contain hundreds of thousands of distinct CDR3 sequences, around 25% of them singletons. The sample was blood. The source of these receptors is a woman in her thirties or forties with Graves' ophthalmopathy.

This clonotype showed up many times. V usage is TRBV28 and J usage is TRBJ2-2; no reliable D call. The CDR3 has 13 residues. Germline V gives CDR1 MDHEN, CDR2 SYDVKM. The V end lost 1 base, the J end lost 6 bases, and 6 bases lay between the germline ends. This chain's CDR3 is CASSLLGPGELFF. The CDR3 DNA sequence: TGTGCCAGCAGTTTATTAGGGCCCGGGGAGCTGTTTTTT.

In its sample, this clonotype was seen many times. The rearrangement uses TRBV11-2 and TRBJ2-7; D possibly matches TRBD1 or TRBD2 (5 bases each). Deletions cut 1 base from V and 3 bases from J, with 16 bases between. Germline V gene lookup returns CDR1 SGHAT and CDR2 FQNNGV. This CDR3 is 16 amino acids long. The CDR3 is CASSLVPGTAVYEQYF. CDR3 coding DNA: TGTGCCAGCAGCTTAGTCCCCGGGACCGCTGTCTACGAGCAGTACTTC.

This clonotype showed up many times. The chain uses TRBV3-1 and TRBJ2-3, with D unresolved. CDR3 length: 16 amino acids. Trimming cost V 0 bases and J 6 bases, with 16 bases left between them. Germline CDR1 is LGHDT and CDR2 is YNNKEL (reference sequence). CDR3 in amino acids: CASSQEIFASEDTQYF. The CDR3, as DNA: TGTGCCAGCAGCCAAGAAATTTTTGCGTCGGAGGATACGCAGTATTTT.

This chain joins TRBV6-2 or TRBV6-3 and TRBJ2-4, with 10 bases fitting TRBD2. This CDR3 is 16 amino acids long. After removal of 6 bases from V and 6 bases from J, the junction contained 11 bases not matched to a gene. Germline loops: CDR1 MNHEY, CDR2 SVGEGT. The DNA for the CDR3 is TGTGCCAGCAGGGAAAGCGGGAGGGCCGTTGGAAACATTCAGTACTTC. Translated, it gives CASRESGRAVGNIQYF.

This clonotype was seen at least ten times. The V gene is TRBV4-2, the J gene TRBJ2-7, with D hard to call. Trimming removed 0 bases from V and 3 bases from J, with 12 bases in between. This CDR3 has 15 amino acids. Germline lookup yields CDR1 LGHNA and CDR2 YNFKEQ. CDR3 nucleotides: TGTGCCAGCAGCCAAGAGGTTACCCAAAACTACGAGCAGTACTTC. This sequence encodes CASSQEVTQNYEQYF.

This clonotype has ten or more counts. The rearrangement links TRBV12-3 or TRBV12-4 to TRBJ2-7; 10 bases agree with TRBD2. V gave up 6 bases and J gave up 4 bases; unmatched junction bases: 18. This CDR3 has 18 amino acids. CDR3 sequence reads: CASSINLPSGTSAYEQYF. In DNA, the CDR3 is TGTGCCAGCAGCATCAACCTCCCGTCCGGGACTAGCGCGTACGAGCAGTACTTC.

This clonotype was seen many times. The chain has TRBV5-1 and TRBJ1-3, with 8 nucleotides matching TRBD1. Germline CDR1 SGHRS, CDR2 YFSETQ. The CDR3 extends over 16 amino acids. The V and J ends lost 0 bases and 4 bases, in that order; junction bases with no gene match: 6. The CDR3 is CASSLDGRGQGNTIYF. The CDR3 DNA sequence: TGCGCCAGCAGCTTGGATGGCAGGGGGCAAGGAAACACCATATATTTT.

This clonotype was seen ten or more times. The rearrangement joins TRBV12-3 or TRBV12-4 to TRBJ1-2; D is undetermined. The CDR3 is made up of 13 amino acids. Trimming left V 3 bases short and J 4 bases short, with 9 bases between. This CDR3 is CASSFSEAYGYTF. CDR3 bases: TGTGCCAGCAGTTTTTCAGAGGCCTATGGCTACACCTTC.

As to this clonotype: The junction differs from germline at one of its ends, possibly a read error. The chain employs TRBV6-1 and TRBJ2-6, with no clear D. The CDR3 covers 13 residues. Germline values: CDR1 MNHNS, CDR2 SASEGT. The CDR3 nucleotides read TGTACCAGCAGTGATTTTGGGGCCAACGTCCTGACTTTC. It translates to CTSSDFGANVLTF.

This clonotype appeared a few times. The chain uses TRBV12-3 or TRBV12-4 and TRBJ1-1; D is ambiguous. The V end was cut by 8 bases, the J end by 2 bases, with 9 bases between. This CDR3 is 12 amino acids long. CDR3: CASGAINTEAFF. For the CDR3, the DNA is TGTGCCAGCGGAGCAATTAACACTGAAGCTTTCTTT.

This clonotype was picked up many times. J is TRBJ1-3 and V is TRBV20-1, with 11 bases aligning to TRBD1. Unmatched junction bases numbered 3, after V lost 6 bases and J lost 2 bases. CDR1 and CDR2 from the germline V gene are DFQATT and SNEGSKA (reference sequence). CDR3 length equals 14 residues. This CDR3 is CSAPGQGAGNTIYF. DNA of the CDR3: TGCAGTGCGCCGGGACAGGGGGCTGGAAACACCATATATTTT.

There are a few counts of this clonotype. The chain employs TRBV28 and TRBJ2-7, with unresolved D. The CDR3 length is 12 residues. Germline CDR1 and CDR2: MDHEN and SYDVKM. Trimming pared 5 bases from V and 7 bases from J, leaving 12 bases between. The CDR3 spells CASSLPLREQYF. The CDR3 bases are TGTGCCAGCAGTCTCCCCCTAAGGGAGCAGTACTTC. Using reference TRBV28 and TRBJ2-7 for the parts outside the CDR3, the full variable domain is DVKVTQSSRYLVKRTGEKVFLECVQDMDHENMFWYRQDPGLGLRLIYFSYDVKMKEKGDIPEGYSVSREKKERFSLILESASTNQTSMYLCASSLPLREQYFGPGTRLTVT.

The V gene is TRBV29-1, the J gene TRBJ2-2, with 7 bases lining up with TRBD2. CDR3 length equals 14 residues. Trimming took 3 bases from V and 1 from J; bases not matched to a gene: 2. CDR1 is SQVTM, CDR2 ANQGSEA, per germline. The CDR3 bases are TGCAGCGTTGAGGGGGGGAAGAACACCGGGGAGCTGTTTTTT. Its translation is CSVEGGKNTGELFF.

This clonotype was recorded at least ten times. V gene TRBV20-1 combines with J gene TRBJ2-7; possibly TRBD2 for D (6 bases). CDR1 and CDR2 from the germline V gene are DFQATT and SNEGSKA (reference sequence). The V gene lost 3 bases and the J gene lost 6 bases, with 12 bases spanning the gap. This CDR3 has 12 residues. The CDR3 reads CSASPTRTEQYF. The CDR3 DNA reads TGCAGTGCTAGCCCGACTAGAACCGAGCAGTACTTC.

This clonotype was observed many times. This sequence may be a read error, since a much larger clone differs from it by one base. The CDR3 does not close with the conserved phenylalanine or tryptophan, likely indicating a read error. The genes are TRBV6-1 and TRBJ2-5, with 11 nucleotides matching TRBD2. Germline values: CDR1 MNHNS, CDR2 SASEGT. The CDR3 covers 19 residues. V trimming: 0 bases; J trimming: 4 bases; junction bases outside the gene matches: 13. The CDR3 spells CASSEARVAGGPGVETQYL. CDR3 coding DNA: TGTGCCAGCAGTGAAGCGCGAGTAGCGGGAGGGCCCGGAGTAGAGACCCAGTACCTC.

This clonotype appeared many times. The conserved phenylalanine or tryptophan normally closing the CDR3 is absent here, so this likely arose from a read error. V usage is TRBV20-1 and J usage is TRBJ2-5, with TRBD2 identical over 11 bases. This CDR3 region has 18 residues. Germline values: CDR1 DFQATT, CDR2 SNEGSKA (reference sequence). V shed 0 bases and J 2 bases; nucleotides not matched to a gene: 11. CDR3 nucleotides: TGCAGTGCTAGAGATGGACTAGCGGGTCAACTCCTACAAGAGACCCAGTACCTC. Amino acid sequence: CSARDGLAGQLLQETQYL.

This clonotype appeared many times. The chain uses TRBV7-8 and TRBJ2-2; D call uncertain. The germline V gene has CDR1 SGHVS and CDR2 FQNEAQ. This CDR3 has 12 amino acids. V dropped 5 bases and J dropped 7 bases, with 8 bases sitting between them. CDR3 coding DNA: TGTGCCAGCAGCCCCAGAGTCGGGGAGCTGTTTTTT. This sequence encodes CASSPRVGELFF. Combining the CDR3 with reference TRBV7-8 and TRBJ2-2 gives the whole variable domain GAGVSQSPRYKVAKRGQDVALRCDPISGHVSLFWYQQALGQGPEFLTYFQNEAQLDKSGLPSDRFFAERPEGSVSTLKIQRTQQEDSAVYLCASSPRVGELFFGEGSRLTVL.

V and J are TRBV7-8 and TRBJ2-5, with D possibly TRBD2 on 6 matching bases. This CDR3 is 11 amino acids long. V dropped 8 bases and J dropped 5 bases, with 9 bases sitting between them. Germline V gene lookup returns CDR1 SGHVS and CDR2 FQNEAQ. CDR3 in amino acids: CASSGRETQYF. CDR3 coding DNA: TGTGCCAGCTCAGGGAGGGAGACCCAGTACTTC.

This clonotype was recorded a few times. A junction boundary mismatches the germline segment, possibly from a read error. This chain links TRBV12-3 or TRBV12-4 with TRBJ1-5; D gene uncertain. This CDR3 is built from 16 residues. This chain's CDR3 is CASSFGILHSNQPQLF. Written as DNA, the CDR3 is TGTGCCAGCAGTTTCGGGATACTGCATAGCAATCAGCCCCAGCTTTTT.

This clonotype was seen repeatedly, ten times or more. This CDR3 is CASSLVGSEQYF. The CDR3 region has the DNA TGTGCCAGCAGCTTAGTGGGGAGTGAGCAGTACTTC. This chain uses TRBV7-8 with TRBJ2-7, with D perhaps TRBD2 (5 bases). Trimming left V 1 base short and J 7 bases short, with 8 bases between. Germline CDR1 SGHVS, CDR2 FQNEAQ. The CDR3 covers 12 residues.

This clonotype was seen many times. The V and J genes are TRBV20-1 and TRBJ2-7; the match to TRBD2 covers 9 bases. Germline V gene lookup returns CDR1 DFQATT and CDR2 SNEGSKA (reference sequence). The CDR3 spans 13 residues. The ends lost 3 bases at V and 3 bases at J; junction bases unmatched: 3. CDR3 in DNA: TGCAGTGCTAGGCGCGGGGGGGACTACGAGCAGTACTTC. Amino acids: CSARRGGDYEQYF.

V is TRBV6-5 and J is TRBJ2-7, with D unresolved. The germline V gene has CDR1 MNHEY and CDR2 SVGAGI. CDR3 length: 13 amino acids. V lost 0 bases and J lost 6, with 9 bases in between. CDR3 residues: CASSYSGVGEQYF. The CDR3 DNA is TGTGCCAGCAGTTACTCCGGAGTTGGCGAGCAGTACTTC.

This clonotype was recorded at least ten times. This chain uses TRBV5-1 with TRBJ2-2, with a possible D match to TRBD2 (6 bases). In germline, CDR1 is SGHRS, CDR2 YFSETQ. The V end lost 7 bases, the J end lost 5 bases, and 18 bases lay between the germline ends. CDR3 size: 15 residues. As DNA, the CDR3 is TGCGCCAGCCAGAGAGGAGGGGCGGAAACCGGGGAGCTGTTTTTT. This translates into CASQRGGAETGELFF.

This clonotype was observed a single time. V usage is TRBV5-1 and J usage is TRBJ2-5, with TRBD2 matching over 7 bases. With V trimmed by 0 bases and J by 5 bases, 7 bases remained unmatched. From germline, CDR1 is SGHRS and CDR2 YFSETQ. The CDR3 spans 15 residues. The CDR3 sequence is CASSLDGGRRETQYF. Written as DNA, the CDR3 is TGCGCCAGCAGCTTGGATGGCGGGAGAAGGGAGACCCAGTACTTC.

V and J are TRBV12-3 or TRBV12-4 and TRBJ2-7; TRBD2 is a possible D gene (6 bases). CDR3 size: 16 residues. V gave up 6 bases and J gave up 5 bases, with 23 bases separating them. CDR3 coding DNA: TGTGCCAGCAGAGGGGAGGTGAGACTCCCCCGCCACGAGCAGTACTTC. Translation: CASRGEVRLPRHEQYF.